The rows below give T cell receptor beta chains drawn from one sample of a study of beta chain features in type 1 diabetes. This table comes from immunoSEQ multiplex PCR, and its TCRdb copy is limited to in-frame clones, with some not included. Among more than 300,000 clones listed, around 16% were seen once. The sample comprised naive CD4+ T cells from blood. Receptors originate from a young woman in good health. The CDR3 runs from the conserved cysteine through the conserved F or W. D genes are given only for firm matches. The size of a clone is reported for some rows only, either as once, few or many, or as a class for expanded clones.

v_call	j_call	clone_size	d_call	cdr3_aa	cdr3_nt
TRBV30	TRBJ1-5	few	-	CAWSVGGPQHF	TGTGCCTGGAGTGTAGGCGGGCCCCAGCATTTT
TRBV25-1	TRBJ2-5	few	TRBD1	CASTPPGQGPETQYF	TGTGCCAGCACCCCACCGGGACAGGGGCCTGAGACCCAGTACTTC
TRBV7-2	TRBJ1-3	-	-	CASSFNRLSGNTIYF	TGTGCCAGCAGTTTTAACAGGCTCTCTGGAAACACCATATATTTT
TRBV18	TRBJ1-2	-	-	CASSPETSYGYTF	TGTGCCAGCTCACCAGAGACAAGCTATGGCTACACCTTC
TRBV4-3	TRBJ1-2	-	TRBD1	CASSQHPQGAGGYTF	TGCGCCAGCAGCCAACATCCCCAGGGGGCAGGTGGCTACACCTTC
TRBV11-2	TRBJ1-2	-	TRBD1	CASSSRGQTLANYGYTF	TGTGCCAGCAGCTCCCGGGGACAGACCCTCGCTAACTATGGCTACACCTTC
TRBV25-1	TRBJ2-7	-	TRBD1	CASSDVYGQGAEGHEQYF	TGTGCCAGCAGTGATGTGTACGGACAGGGGGCAGAGGGCCACGAGCAGTACTTC
TRBV27	TRBJ2-7	-	-	CASSLKAHREYEQYF	TGTGCCAGCAGTTTAAAGGCCCACAGGGAGTACGAGCAGTACTTC
TRBV28	TRBJ1-5	few	TRBD1	CASSQQGARHQPQHF	TGTGCCAGCAGTCAACAGGGGGCGCGGCATCAGCCCCAGCATTTT
TRBV4-3	TRBJ1-1	few	-	CASSQDRRNTEAFF	TGCGCCAGCAGCCAAGACAGAAGGAACACTGAAGCTTTCTTT
TRBV2	TRBJ2-7	few	TRBD2	CARGTSGLSAEQYF	TGTGCCAGAGGGACTAGCGGCCTCTCTGCCGAGCAGTACTTC
TRBV4-1	TRBJ2-1	few	TRBD2	CASSQWAGALWDEQFF	TGCGCCAGCAGCCAGTGGGCGGGAGCCCTCTGGGATGAGCAGTTCTTC
TRBV28	TRBJ1-1	-	-	CASTQGGTGTEAFF	TGTGCCAGCACCCAGGGCGGGACCGGCACTGAAGCTTTCTTT
TRBV9	TRBJ2-1	-	TRBD2	CASSVEGLARNEQFF	TGTGCCAGCAGCGTAGAAGGACTAGCGCGAAATGAGCAGTTCTTC
TRBV5-1	TRBJ2-3	-	-	CASSLEGDRPTDTQYF	TGCGCCAGCAGCTTGGAAGGGGATAGGCCCACAGATACGCAGTATTTT
TRBV29-1	TRBJ2-1	-	-	CSVGETSYNEQFF	TGCAGCGTTGGGGAGACCTCCTACAATGAGCAGTTCTTC
TRBV2	TRBJ1-1	-	-	CASGQGEAFF	TGTGCCAGCGGGCAGGGGGAAGCTTTCTTT
TRBV7-9	TRBJ2-2	few	-	CASSLSYTGELFF	TGTGCCAGCAGCTTATCTTACACCGGGGAGCTGTTTTTT
TRBV30	TRBJ1-1	-	-	CAWSLNRNTEAFF	TGTGCCTGGAGCCTTAACAGAAACACTGAAGCTTTCTTT
TRBV5-4	TRBJ2-3	-	-	CASSQGTMGTDTQYF	TGTGCCAGCAGCCAAGGGACAATGGGCACAGATACGCAGTATTTT
TRBV19	TRBJ2-1	once	TRBD2	CASTRLSSGISNEQFF	TGTGCCAGTACCCGCCTTTCTAGCGGGATCTCCAATGAGCAGTTCTTC
TRBV29-1	TRBJ1-2	-	TRBD1	CSVGQGEIGYGYTF	TGCAGCGTCGGACAGGGGGAAATTGGCTATGGCTACACCTTC
TRBV5-1	TRBJ2-7	few	TRBD2	CASSSSGRGYYEQYF	TGCGCCAGCAGCTCTAGCGGGAGGGGATACTACGAGCAGTACTTC
TRBV5-1	TRBJ2-1	-	TRBD2	CASSLELAGGHEQFF	TGCGCCAGCAGCTTGGAGCTAGCGGGAGGACATGAGCAGTTCTTC
TRBV15	TRBJ2-1	-	TRBD2	CATIAGGPYNEQFF	TGTGCCACAATAGCGGGAGGACCCTACAATGAGCAGTTCTTC
TRBV7-2	TRBJ2-5	few	-	CASSLGGAGETQYF	TGTGCCAGCAGTCTAGGGGGGGCTGGGGAGACCCAGTACTTC
TRBV9	TRBJ2-5	-	-	CASSVVGLATETQYF	TGTGCCAGCAGCGTAGTTGGGCTAGCGACAGAGACCCAGTACTTC
TRBV7-9	TRBJ1-1	few	-	CASSLVTGMNTEAFF	TGTGCCAGCAGCTTAGTTACGGGTATGAACACTGAAGCTTTCTTT
TRBV6-1	TRBJ1-5	-	TRBD1	CASGTGDQPQHF	TGTGCCAGCGGAACAGGGGACCAGCCCCAGCATTTT
TRBV6-5	TRBJ2-5	few	TRBD2	CASSYRSSGSQTQYF	TGTGCCAGCAGTTACAGGTCTAGCGGGAGTCAGACCCAGTACTTC
TRBV30	TRBJ2-7	few	TRBD2	CAWSALAGAGEQYF	TGTGCCTGGAGTGCACTAGCGGGAGCTGGCGAGCAGTACTTC
TRBV7-6	TRBJ2-3	-	-	CASSLRVGVGSVTDTQYF	TGTGCCAGCAGCCTCCGCGTTGGTGTGGGCTCGGTGACAGATACGCAGTATTTT
TRBV5-4	TRBJ2-7	-	-	CASSSSYEQYF	TGTGCCAGCAGCTCTTCCTACGAGCAGTACTTC
TRBV27	TRBJ1-5	-	TRBD1	CASSPTGARNGHF	TGTGCCAGCAGTCCGACAGGGGCGCGGAACGGGCATTTT
TRBV7-9	TRBJ1-2	-	-	CASSLAPGHYGYTF	TGTGCCAGCAGCTTAGCACCAGGCCACTATGGCTACACCTTC
TRBV30	TRBJ2-1	few	-	CAWSGKLTGIGDEQFF	TGTGCCTGGAGTGGGAAATTGACAGGTATAGGGGATGAGCAGTTCTTC
TRBV5-1	TRBJ2-7	-	-	CASSLGHIYEQYF	TGCGCCAGCAGCTTGGGACATATCTACGAGCAGTACTTC
TRBV6-1	TRBJ1-1	few	-	CASILQRNTEAFF	TGTGCCAGCATCCTACAGAGGAACACTGAAGCTTTCTTT
TRBV2	TRBJ2-2	-	TRBD2	CASSTPTSGRNTGELFF	TGTGCCAGCAGTACCCCTACTAGCGGGAGGAATACCGGGGAGCTGTTTTTT
TRBV7-2	TRBJ2-7	-	TRBD1	CASSRTGNEQYF	TGTGCCAGCAGCCGGACAGGGAACGAGCAGTACTTC
TRBV21-1	TRBJ2-7	few	-	CASSKETGAISYEQYF	TGTGCCAGCAGCAAAGAGACAGGGGCCATCTCCTACGAGCAGTACTTC
TRBV10-3	TRBJ2-7	-	-	CAISESQGRYEQYF	TGTGCCATCAGTGAGTCACAGGGCCGATACGAGCAGTACTTC
TRBV28	TRBJ1-1	few	-	CASSFRRGGNTEAFF	TGTGCCAGCAGTTTCCGTAGGGGCGGGAACACTGAAGCTTTCTTT
TRBV15	TRBJ2-7	-	TRBD1	CATSRGGQGGYEQYF	TGTGCCACCAGCAGAGGCGGACAGGGAGGATACGAGCAGTACTTC
TRBV28	TRBJ2-1	-	TRBD1	CASSSGQGSYNEQFF	TGTGCCAGCAGTTCCGGACAGGGGTCCTACAATGAGCAGTTCTTC
TRBV5-6	TRBJ2-3	few	-	CASSPRVGADTQYF	TGTGCCAGCAGCCCTAGGGTCGGGGCAGATACGCAGTATTTT
TRBV6-6	TRBJ1-1	-	-	CASSSGRHTEAFF	TGTGCCAGCAGTTCCGGGAGGCACACTGAAGCTTTCTTT
TRBV9	TRBJ2-4	few	-	CASSVNGMNIQYF	TGTGCCAGCAGCGTAAACGGGATGAACATTCAGTACTTC
TRBV7-9	TRBJ1-1	few	-	CASSFNVNTEAFF	TGTGCCAGCAGCTTTAATGTGAACACTGAAGCTTTCTTT
TRBV21-1	TRBJ2-7	few	-	CASIGQTSYEQYF	TGTGCCAGCATTGGACAGACTTCCTACGAGCAGTACTTC
TRBV28	TRBJ2-2	few	TRBD1	CASNSGTGASTGELFF	TGTGCCAGCAACTCCGGGACAGGGGCGTCGACCGGGGAGCTGTTTTTT
TRBV5-1	TRBJ2-7	few	TRBD2	CASSSNPVNSGNYEQYF	TGCGCCAGCAGCTCGAACCCGGTTAATAGCGGGAACTACGAGCAGTACTTC
TRBV30	TRBJ2-1	-	-	CAWSVIPTGNEQFF	TGTGCCTGGAGTGTAATCCCGACGGGCAATGAGCAGTTCTTC
TRBV27	TRBJ2-5	-	-	CASRWGGGETQYF	TGTGCCAGCAGATGGGGGGGCGGGGAGACCCAGTACTTC
TRBV28	TRBJ1-1	few	-	CASTLSGMNTEAFF	TGTGCCAGCACCCTTTCCGGGATGAACACTGAAGCTTTCTTT